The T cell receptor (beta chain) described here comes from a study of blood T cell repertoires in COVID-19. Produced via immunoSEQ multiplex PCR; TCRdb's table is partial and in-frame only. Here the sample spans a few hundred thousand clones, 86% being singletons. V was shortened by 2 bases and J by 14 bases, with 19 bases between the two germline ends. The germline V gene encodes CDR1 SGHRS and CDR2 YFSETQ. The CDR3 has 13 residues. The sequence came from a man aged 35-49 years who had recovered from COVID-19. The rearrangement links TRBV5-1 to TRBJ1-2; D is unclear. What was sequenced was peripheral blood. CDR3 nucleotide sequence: TGCGCCAGCAGCTTCCTAACCGACGAGGAGGCTACCTTC. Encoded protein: CASSFLTDEEATF. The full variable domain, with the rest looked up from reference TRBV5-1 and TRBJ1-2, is KAGVTQTPRYLIKTRGQQVTLSCSPISGHRSVSWYQQTPGQGLQFLFEYFSETQRNKGNFPGRFSGRQFSNSRSEMNVSTLELGDSALYLCASSFLTDEEATFGSGTRLTVV.